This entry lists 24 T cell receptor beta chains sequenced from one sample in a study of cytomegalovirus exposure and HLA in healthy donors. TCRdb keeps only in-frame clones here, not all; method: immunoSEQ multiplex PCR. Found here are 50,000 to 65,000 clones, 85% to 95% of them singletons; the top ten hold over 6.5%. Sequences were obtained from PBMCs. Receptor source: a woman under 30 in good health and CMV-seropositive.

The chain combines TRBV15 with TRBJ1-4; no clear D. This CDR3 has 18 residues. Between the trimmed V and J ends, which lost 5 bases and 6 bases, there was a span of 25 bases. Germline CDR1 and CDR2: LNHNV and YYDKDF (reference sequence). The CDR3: CATSALGIPRRPDEKLFF. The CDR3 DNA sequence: TGTGCCACCAGCGCACTAGGAATACCGAGACGCCCTGATGAAAAACTGTTTTTT.

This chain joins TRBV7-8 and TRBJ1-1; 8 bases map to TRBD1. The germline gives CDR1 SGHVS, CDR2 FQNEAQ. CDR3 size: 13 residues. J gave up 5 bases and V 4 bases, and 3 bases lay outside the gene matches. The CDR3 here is CASSSNRGTEAFF. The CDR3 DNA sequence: TGTGCCAGCAGCTCGAACAGGGGGACTGAAGCTTTCTTT.

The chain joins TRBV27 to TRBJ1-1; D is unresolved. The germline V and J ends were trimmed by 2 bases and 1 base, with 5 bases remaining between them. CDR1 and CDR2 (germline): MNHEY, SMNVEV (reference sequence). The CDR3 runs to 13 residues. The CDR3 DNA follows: TGTGCCAGCAGTTTAATGGCGAACACTGAAGCTTTCTTT. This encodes CASSLMANTEAFF.

In nucleotides, the CDR3 is TGTGCCAGCCGTCCGACAGGGGCCAAATACTATGGCTACACCTTC. Translation gives CASRPTGAKYYGYTF. The V gene is TRBV28, the J gene TRBJ1-2; 8 bases fit TRBD1. Germline CDR1 reads MDHEN; CDR2 reads SYDVKM. The CDR3 runs 15 residues. With 8 bases clipped from V and 3 bases from J, the junction kept 11 bases outside the gene matches.

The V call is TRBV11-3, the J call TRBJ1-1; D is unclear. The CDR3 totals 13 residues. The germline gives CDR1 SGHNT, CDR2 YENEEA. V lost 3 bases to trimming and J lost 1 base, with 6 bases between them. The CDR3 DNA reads TGTGCCAGCAGCTTCTCAGAGAACACTGAAGCTTTCTTT. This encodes CASSFSENTEAFF.

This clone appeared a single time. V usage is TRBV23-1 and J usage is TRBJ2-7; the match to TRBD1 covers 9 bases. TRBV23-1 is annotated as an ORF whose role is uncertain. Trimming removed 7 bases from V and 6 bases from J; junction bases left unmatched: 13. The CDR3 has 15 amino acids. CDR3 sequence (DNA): TGCGCCAGCAATGGAGGACGGGACAGGGAGGGCGAGCAGTACTTC. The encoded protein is CASNGGRDREGEQYF.

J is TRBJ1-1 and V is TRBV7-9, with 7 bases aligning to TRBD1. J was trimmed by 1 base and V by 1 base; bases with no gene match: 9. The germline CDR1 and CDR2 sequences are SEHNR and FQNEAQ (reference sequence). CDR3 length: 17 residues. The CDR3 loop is CASSLGGRGLWNTEAFF. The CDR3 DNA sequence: TGTGCCAGCAGCTTAGGAGGCAGGGGGTTATGGAACACTGAAGCTTTCTTT.

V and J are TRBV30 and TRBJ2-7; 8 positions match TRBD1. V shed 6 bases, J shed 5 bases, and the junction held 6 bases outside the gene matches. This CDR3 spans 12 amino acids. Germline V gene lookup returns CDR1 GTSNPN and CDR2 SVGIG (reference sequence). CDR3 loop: CACYGQGDEQYF. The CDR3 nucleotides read TGTGCCTGCTATGGACAGGGCGACGAGCAGTACTTC.

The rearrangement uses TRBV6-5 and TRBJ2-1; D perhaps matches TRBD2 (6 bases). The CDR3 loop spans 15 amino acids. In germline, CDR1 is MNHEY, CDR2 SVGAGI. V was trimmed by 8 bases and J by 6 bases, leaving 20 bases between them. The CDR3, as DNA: TGTGCCAGCTACCAAACACCGGGACTCGGCAATGAGCAGTTCTTC. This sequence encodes CASYQTPGLGNEQFF.

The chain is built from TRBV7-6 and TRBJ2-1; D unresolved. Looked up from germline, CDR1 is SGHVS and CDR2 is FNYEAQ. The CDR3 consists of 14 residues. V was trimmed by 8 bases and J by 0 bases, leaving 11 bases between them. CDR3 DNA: TGTGCCAGCGGGCGCGCAAGCTCCTACAATGAGCAGTTCTTC. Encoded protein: CASGRASSYNEQFF.

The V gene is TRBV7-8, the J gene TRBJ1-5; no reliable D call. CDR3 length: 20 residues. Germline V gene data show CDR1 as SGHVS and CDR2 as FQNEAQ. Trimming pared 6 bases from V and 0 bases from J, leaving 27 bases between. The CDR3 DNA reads TGTGCCAGCAGGTCGGACTCCACGGGCCCCGGAGTGAATAGCAATCAGCCCCAGCATTTT. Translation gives CASRSDSTGPGVNSNQPQHF.

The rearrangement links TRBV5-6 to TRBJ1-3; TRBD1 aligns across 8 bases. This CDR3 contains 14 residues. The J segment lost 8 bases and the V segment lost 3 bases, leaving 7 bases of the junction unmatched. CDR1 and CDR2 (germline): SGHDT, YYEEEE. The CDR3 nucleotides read TGTGCCAGCAGCTCCCTGACAGGGGCGGACACCATATATTTT. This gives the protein CASSSLTGADTIYF.

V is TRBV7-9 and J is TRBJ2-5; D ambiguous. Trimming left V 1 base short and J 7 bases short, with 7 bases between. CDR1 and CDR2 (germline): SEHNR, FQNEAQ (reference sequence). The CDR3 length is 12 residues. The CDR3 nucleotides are TGTGCCAGCAGCTTAGACTCAGGGACCCAGTACTTC. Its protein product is CASSLDSGTQYF.

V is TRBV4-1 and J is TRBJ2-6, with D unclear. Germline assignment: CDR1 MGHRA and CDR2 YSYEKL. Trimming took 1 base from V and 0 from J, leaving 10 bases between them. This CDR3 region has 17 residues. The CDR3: CASSQAQIRSGANVLTF. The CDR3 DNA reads TGCGCCAGCAGCCAAGCCCAGATTCGCTCTGGGGCCAACGTCCTGACTTTC.

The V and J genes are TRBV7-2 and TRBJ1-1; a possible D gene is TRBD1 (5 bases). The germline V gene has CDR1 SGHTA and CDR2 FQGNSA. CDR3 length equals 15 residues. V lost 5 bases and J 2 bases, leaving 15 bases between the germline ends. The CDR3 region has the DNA TGTGCCAGCAGCCAGCTGAGGGGAGGCAACACTGAAGCTTTCTTT. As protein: CASSQLRGGNTEAFF.

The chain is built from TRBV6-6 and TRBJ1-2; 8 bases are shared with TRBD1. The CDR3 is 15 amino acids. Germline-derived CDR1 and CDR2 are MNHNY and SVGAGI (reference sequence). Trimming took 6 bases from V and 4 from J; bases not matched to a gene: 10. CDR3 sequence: CASRLDQGAFYGYTF. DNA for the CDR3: TGTGCCAGCAGGCTGGATCAGGGGGCTTTCTATGGCTACACCTTC.

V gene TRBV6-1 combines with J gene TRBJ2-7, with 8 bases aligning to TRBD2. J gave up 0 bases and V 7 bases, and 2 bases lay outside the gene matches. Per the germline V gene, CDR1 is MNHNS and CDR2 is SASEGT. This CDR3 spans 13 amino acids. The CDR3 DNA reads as TGTGCCAGCACCGGGGGGGCCTCCTACGAGCAGTACTTC. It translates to CASTGGASYEQYF.

The chain's CDR3 is CASSGPTGNTEAFF. In nucleotides, the CDR3 is TGTGCCAGCAGTGGGCCGACGGGGAACACTGAAGCTTTCTTT. The chain employs TRBV2 and TRBJ1-1; D uncertain. The V and J ends lost 4 bases and 1 base respectively, with 10 bases between them. Germline CDR1 and CDR2: SNHLY and FYNNEI. The CDR3 loop spans 14 amino acids.

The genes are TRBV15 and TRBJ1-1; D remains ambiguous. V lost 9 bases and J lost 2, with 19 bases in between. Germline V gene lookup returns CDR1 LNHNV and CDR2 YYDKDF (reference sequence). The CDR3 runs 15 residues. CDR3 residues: CATTPTGRKNTEAFF. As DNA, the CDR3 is TGTGCCACAACCCCCACCGGGAGAAAAAACACTGAAGCTTTCTTT.

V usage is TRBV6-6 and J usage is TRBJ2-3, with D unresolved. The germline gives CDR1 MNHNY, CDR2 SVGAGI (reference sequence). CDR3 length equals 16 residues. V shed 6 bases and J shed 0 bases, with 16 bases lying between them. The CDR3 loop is CASRYTRSGSTDTQYF. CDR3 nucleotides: TGTGCCAGCAGATACACGAGGTCCGGGAGCACAGATACGCAGTATTTT.

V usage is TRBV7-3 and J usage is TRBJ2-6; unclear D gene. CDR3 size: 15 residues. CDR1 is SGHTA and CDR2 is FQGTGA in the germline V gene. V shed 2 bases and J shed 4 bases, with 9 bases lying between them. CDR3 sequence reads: CASSLGSGGANVLTF. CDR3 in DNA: TGTGCCAGCAGCTTAGGGTCAGGCGGGGCCAACGTCCTGACTTTC.

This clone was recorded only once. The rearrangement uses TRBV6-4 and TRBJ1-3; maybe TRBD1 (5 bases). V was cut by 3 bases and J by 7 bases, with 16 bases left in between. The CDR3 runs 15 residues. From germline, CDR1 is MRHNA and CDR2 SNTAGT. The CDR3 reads CASSELQVTWNTIYF. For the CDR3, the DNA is TGTGCCAGCAGTGAGCTACAGGTGACCTGGAACACCATATATTTT.

The CDR3 bases are TGTGCCAGCAGCCCTAATACAGACCCTGCTATCTATAATTCACCCCTCCACTTT. This gives the protein CASSPNTDPAIYNSPLHF. This chain uses TRBV28 with TRBJ1-6; D is unresolved. The CDR3 runs 18 residues. Germline V CDR1 and CDR2: MDHEN, SYDVKM. Trimming left V 6 bases short and J 3 bases short, with 21 bases between.

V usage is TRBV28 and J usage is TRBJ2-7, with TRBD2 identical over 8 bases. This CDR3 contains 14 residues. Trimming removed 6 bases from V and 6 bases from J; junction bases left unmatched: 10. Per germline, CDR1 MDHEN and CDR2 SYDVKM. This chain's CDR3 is CASSPTASGREQYF. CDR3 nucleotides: TGTGCCAGCAGCCCGACGGCTAGCGGGCGCGAGCAGTACTTC. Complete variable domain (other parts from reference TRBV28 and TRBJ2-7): DVKVTQSSRYLVKRTGEKVFLECVQDMDHENMFWYRQDPGLGLRLIYFSYDVKMKEKGDIPEGYSVSREKKERFSLILESASTNQTSMYLCASSPTASGREQYFGPGTRLTVT.